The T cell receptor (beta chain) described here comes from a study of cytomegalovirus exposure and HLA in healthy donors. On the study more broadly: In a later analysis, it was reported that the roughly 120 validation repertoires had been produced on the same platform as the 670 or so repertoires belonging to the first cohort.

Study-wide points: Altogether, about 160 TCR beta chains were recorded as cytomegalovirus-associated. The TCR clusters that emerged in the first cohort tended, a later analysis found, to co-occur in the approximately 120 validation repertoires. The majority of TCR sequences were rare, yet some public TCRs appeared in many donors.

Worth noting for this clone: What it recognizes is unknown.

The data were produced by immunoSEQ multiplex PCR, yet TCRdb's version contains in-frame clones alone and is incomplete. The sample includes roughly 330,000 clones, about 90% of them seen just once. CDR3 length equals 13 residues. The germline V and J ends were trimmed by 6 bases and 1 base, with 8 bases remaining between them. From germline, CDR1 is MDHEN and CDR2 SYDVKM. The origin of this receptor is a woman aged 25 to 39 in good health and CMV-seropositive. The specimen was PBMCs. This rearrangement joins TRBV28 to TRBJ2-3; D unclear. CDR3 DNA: TGTGCCAGCAGACCGGGCCGCACAGATACGCAGTATTTT. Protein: CASRPGRTDTQYF.